This T cell receptor (beta chain) was documented in a study of Ad26.COV2.S vaccination and SARS-CoV-2 variants. Study context: Vaccine-arm donor from the placebo-controlled COV1001 Ad26.COV2.S trial.

Indicated treatment: around 19 received Ad26.COV2.S at low or high dose, single or two shots; 5 received placebo; per-sample allocation not given. Day 63 after the first vaccine or placebo injection was the time point for sampling. TCRdb's table, derived via immunoSEQ multiplex PCR, lists solely in-frame clones and lacks some. The data show 380,000 or so clones, approximately 86% seen once. CDR3 length: 14 amino acids. Looked up from germline, CDR1 is SGHRS and CDR2 is YFSETQ. The V segment lost 4 bases and the J segment 3 bases; nucleotides outside the gene matches: 3. The TCR originated in a person between 18 and 65 years old who received the Ad26.COV2.S COVID-19 vaccine or a placebo. The sequences come from peripheral blood, collected in a trial of Ad26.COV2.S vaccine versus placebo. The chain recombines TRBV5-1 with TRBJ2-4; 8 bases are shared with TRBD1. Here the CDR3 reads CASSVDRDKNIQYF. CDR3 DNA: TGCGCCAGCAGCGTGGACAGGGACAAAAACATTCAGTACTTC.